One sample yielded the 21 T cell receptor beta chains listed below, sequenced in a study of cytomegalovirus exposure and HLA in healthy donors. The method was immunoSEQ multiplex PCR; TCRdb's version includes in-frame clones alone and lacks a portion of them. The table has 70,000 to 75,000 clones, about 95% seen once. What was sequenced was PBMCs. Receptors originate from a woman aged 18-29 years in good health and CMV-seropositive.

The V call is TRBV27, the J call TRBJ2-7, with D possibly matching TRBD1 (6 bases). The CDR3 has 13 amino acids. Trimming left V 6 bases short and J 4 bases short, with 13 bases between. CDR1 and CDR2 (germline): MNHEY, SMNVEV (reference sequence). Here the CDR3 DNA reads TGTGCCAGCAGACCGACAGGTACATACGAGCAGTACTTC. Residues: CASRPTGTYEQYF.

This clone was counted between two and nine times. The genes are TRBV6-1 and TRBJ1-6; the match to TRBD1 covers 8 bases. The CDR3 has 15 residues. Germline V lookup: CDR1 MNHNS, CDR2 SASEGT. J lost 7 bases, V lost 8 bases, and 10 bases had no gene match. The CDR3 loop reads CASPAPTGDNSPLHF. As DNA, the CDR3 is TGTGCCAGCCCCGCCCCGACAGGGGACAATTCACCCCTCCACTTT.

This clone is a singleton in its sample. The chain couples TRBV4-1 to TRBJ1-1, with 9 bases matching TRBD1. CDR1 MGHRA and CDR2 YSYEKL come from the germline V gene. This CDR3 is built from 20 residues. The V gene end was trimmed by 4 bases and the J gene end by 5 bases; junction bases not matched to a gene: 23. The CDR3 loop is CASSPKQIPIWGQGRTEAFF. In nucleotides, the CDR3 is TGCGCCAGCAGCCCTAAGCAAATTCCCATATGGGGACAGGGAAGAACTGAAGCTTTCTTT.

V usage is TRBV2 and J usage is TRBJ2-7, with TRBD2 identical over 12 bases. This CDR3 is 15 amino acids long. Germline V gene data show CDR1 as SNHLY and CDR2 as FYNNEI. V lost 6 bases and J lost 4; bases outside the gene matches: 7. DNA of the CDR3: TGTGCCAGCAGCCGACTAGCGGGAGTCGGTTACGAGCAGTACTTC. This encodes CASSRLAGVGYEQYF. The complete variable domain, with remaining parts taken from reference TRBV2 and TRBJ2-7, reads EPEVTQTPSHQVTQMGQEVILRCVPISNHLYFYWYRQILGQKVEFLVSFYNNEISEKSEIFDDQFSVERPDGSNFTLKIRSTKLEDSAMYFCASSRLAGVGYEQYFGPGTRLTVT.

Concerning this clone: At one end the junction does not follow the germline gene, possibly because of a read error. V gene TRBV27 combines with J gene TRBJ2-7; TRBD1 matches at 10 bases. CDR3 length equals 15 residues. Per germline, CDR1 MNHEY and CDR2 SMNVEV (reference sequence). The CDR3 spells CASRLSGTGAYEQYF. The CDR3 DNA is TGTGCCAGCAGATTATCCGGGACAGGGGCCTACGAGCAGTACTTC.

The chain joins TRBV6-5 to TRBJ2-7; 9 positions agree with TRBD1. CDR1 and CDR2 from the germline V gene are MNHEY and SVGAGI. The V and J ends lost 2 bases and 9 bases, in that order; junction bases with no gene match: 8. The CDR3 loop spans 14 amino acids. The CDR3 reads CASSYDRGRLGQYF. The CDR3, as DNA: TGTGCCAGCAGTTACGACAGGGGGAGGCTAGGGCAGTACTTC.

The V and J genes are TRBV4-1 and TRBJ2-1; TRBD2 aligns across 10 bases. The CDR3 loop spans 15 amino acids. Germline V gene data show CDR1 as MGHRA and CDR2 as YSYEKL. Germline trimming cut 4 bases from V and 3 bases from J; bases unmatched to any gene: 3. The CDR3, as DNA: TGCGCCAGCAGCCGGACTAGCGGAAACTACAATGAGCAGTTCTTC. Protein: CASSRTSGNYNEQFF.

J is TRBJ2-3 and V is TRBV11-1; 9 bases are a match to TRBD1. The CDR3 consists of 16 residues. The germline V gene encodes CDR1 SGHAT and CDR2 FQDESV (reference sequence). The V segment lost 5 bases and the J segment 5 bases; nucleotides outside the gene matches: 11. CDR3 DNA: TGTGCCAGCAGCCACCGGGACAGGGAATCCGGAGATACGCAGTATTTT. This translates into CASSHRDRESGDTQYF.

The chain employs TRBV4-2 and TRBJ2-7, with TRBD1 matching 10 bases. Germline CDR1 LGHNA, CDR2 YNFKEQ. The CDR3 totals 16 residues. Trimming removed 1 base from V and 2 bases from J; junction bases left unmatched: 5. The CDR3 is CASSQGETGGPYEQYF. DNA for the CDR3: TGTGCCAGCAGCCAAGGGGAGACAGGGGGCCCCTACGAGCAGTACTTC.

In its sample, this clone was seen once. The V and J genes are TRBV7-8 and TRBJ2-2, with 7 bases identical to TRBD2. Germline V gene data show CDR1 as SGHVS and CDR2 as FQNEAQ. The CDR3 runs to 16 residues. V lost 3 bases and J lost 0; bases outside the gene matches: 4. This chain's CDR3 is CASSFLGTTNTGELFF. CDR3 in DNA: TGTGCCAGCAGCTTTTTAGGGACTACGAACACCGGGGAGCTGTTTTTT. Full variable domain (missing parts from reference TRBV7-8 and TRBJ2-2): GAGVSQSPRYKVAKRGQDVALRCDPISGHVSLFWYQQALGQGPEFLTYFQNEAQLDKSGLPSDRFFAERPEGSVSTLKIQRTQQEDSAVYLCASSFLGTTNTGELFFGEGSRLTVL.

The chain employs TRBV19 and TRBJ2-7; 13 bases are a match to TRBD2. Trimming removed 5 bases from V and 11 bases from J; junction bases left unmatched: 6. Germline V gives CDR1 LNHDA, CDR2 SQIVND (reference sequence). This CDR3 is 13 amino acids long. CDR3 loop: CASSPHGTSGEYF. DNA for the CDR3: TGTGCCAGTAGTCCGCACGGGACTAGCGGGGAGTACTTC.

This chain links TRBV7-2 with TRBJ2-3, with 8 positions matching TRBD2. CDR1 SGHTA and CDR2 FQGNSA come from the germline V gene. Trimming took 5 bases from V and 1 from J; bases not matched to a gene: 8. This CDR3 has 16 amino acids. CDR3 sequence: CASSPEGRGGTDTQYF. The CDR3, as DNA: TGTGCCAGCAGCCCGGAGGGGCGGGGGGGCACAGATACGCAGTATTTT. The full variable domain, its missing parts supplied by reference TRBV7-2 and TRBJ2-3, is GAGVSQSPSNKVTEKGKDVELRCDPISGHTALYWYRQSLGQGLEFLIYFQGNSAPDKSGLPSDRFSAERTGGSVSTLTIQRTQQEDSAVYLCASSPEGRGGTDTQYFGPGTRLTVL.

The rearrangement uses TRBV2 and TRBJ2-1; TRBD2 agrees at 7 bases. J gave up 4 bases and V 4 bases, and 7 bases lay outside the gene matches. The CDR3 extends over 15 amino acids. CDR1 is SNHLY and CDR2 is FYNNEI in the germline V gene. CDR3 in amino acids: CASSGTGTTYNEQFF. In DNA form, the CDR3 reads TGTGCCAGCAGTGGAACCGGGACTACGTACAATGAGCAGTTCTTC.

The J gene is TRBJ2-5, the V gene TRBV2; 10 bases align to TRBD2. V dropped 11 bases and J dropped 6; count of bases not matched to a gene: 12. The CDR3 sequence is 14 residues long. Germline assignment: CDR1 SNHLY and CDR2 FYNNEI. For the CDR3, the DNA is TGTGCCGGGCTTTTAGCGGGGGGCGTGAAGACCCAGTACTTC. This sequence encodes CAGLLAGGVKTQYF.

The V gene is TRBV5-1, the J gene TRBJ1-1, with D unclear. In germline, CDR1 is SGHRS, CDR2 YFSETQ. Trimming left V 3 bases short and J 0 bases short, with 18 bases between. The length of the CDR3 is 17 residues. The CDR3 sequence is CASSSLSEGVMNTEAFF. CDR3 in DNA: TGCGCCAGCAGCTCCCTGTCGGAGGGTGTCATGAACACTGAAGCTTTCTTT.

V is TRBV6-5 and J is TRBJ2-7, with a weak D call TRBD1 (5 bases). The CDR3 is 14 residues long. Trimming left V 6 bases short and J 1 base short, with 13 bases between. The germline V gene encodes CDR1 MNHEY and CDR2 SVGAGI. The CDR3 is CASRKSQGSYEQYF. The CDR3 DNA reads as TGTGCCAGCAGGAAGAGCCAGGGATCCTACGAGCAGTACTTC.

The rearrangement links TRBV10-3 to TRBJ2-7; 9 nucleotides line up with TRBD1. The CDR3 extends over 15 amino acids. CDR1 and CDR2 from the germline V gene are ENHRY and SYGVKD. Trimming took 2 bases from V and 6 from J; bases not matched to a gene: 8. The CDR3 here is CAISEGQGSIAEQYF. The CDR3 nucleotides read TGTGCCATCAGTGAGGGACAGGGGTCAATCGCCGAGCAGTACTTC.

V usage is TRBV5-6 and J usage is TRBJ1-6, with 10 bases lining up with TRBD1. V shed 8 bases, J shed 7 bases, and the junction held 6 bases outside the gene matches. CDR1 and CDR2 from the germline V gene are SGHDT and YYEEEE. This CDR3 is 14 amino acids long. CDR3 in DNA: TGTGCCAGGCCGGGACAGGGGAAAAATTCACCCCTCCACTTT. Its translation is CARPGQGKNSPLHF. The entire variable domain, with the rest obtained from reference TRBV5-6 and TRBJ1-6, is as follows: DAGVTQSPTHLIKTRGQQVTLRCSPKSGHDTVSWYQQALGQGPQFIFQYYEEEERQRGNFPDRFSGHQFPNYSSELNVNALLLGDSALYLCARPGQGKNSPLHFGNGTRLTVT.

The V and J genes are TRBV4-2 and TRBJ2-6; D not certain. Per germline, CDR1 LGHNA and CDR2 YNFKEQ. V was clipped by 0 bases and J by 0 bases, with 6 bases between them. This CDR3 is built from 16 residues. The DNA of the CDR3 is TGTGCCAGCAGCCAAGATCAGGACTCTGGGGCCAACGTCCTGACTTTC. Its protein is CASSQDQDSGANVLTF.

J is TRBJ2-7 and V is TRBV10-1; no clear D. The germline V and J ends were trimmed by 3 bases and 6 bases, with 6 bases remaining between them. CDR1 and CDR2 (germline): WNHNN, SYGVQD (reference sequence). This CDR3 is 11 amino acids long. CDR3 loop: CASSDEVEQYF. DNA for the CDR3: TGCGCCAGCAGTGATGAGGTCGAGCAGTACTTC.

This clone was picked up one time. CDR3 nucleotides: TGCGCCAGCAGCCAAGATCCCCTGGGGGGGATCTGGGATTCACCCCTCCACTTT. Residues: CASSQDPLGGIWDSPLHF. This rearrangement joins TRBV4-1 to TRBJ1-6, with D possibly TRBD1 on 5 matching bases. This CDR3 is built from 18 residues. Germline V lookup: CDR1 MGHRA, CDR2 YSYEKL. Trimming removed 0 bases at V and 8 bases at J, with 20 bases between.